One sample yielded the 13 T cell receptor beta chains listed below, sequenced in a study of neurological immune-mediated disorders. A single record per CDR3 protein comes from TCRdb applying MiXCR to the 5' RACE reads. The sample consists of about 59,000 distinct CDR3 sequences, more than 9.5% of them appearing once. The specimen sequenced was PBMCs. The source of these receptors is a woman in her sixties or seventies with HTLV-1-associated myelopathy (HAM/TSP).

The table lists this clonotype with many counts. The genes are TRBV20-1 and TRBJ2-3; D perhaps matches TRBD2 (6 bases). This CDR3 comprises 16 residues. Germline V gene data show CDR1 as DFQATT and CDR2 as SNEGSKA (reference sequence). The V gene lost 1 base and the J gene lost 0 bases, with 14 bases spanning the gap. CDR3 nucleotide sequence: TGCAGTGCTAGAGGACAGACTAGGACTAGCACAGATACGCAGTATTTT. Its protein product is CSARGQTRTSTDTQYF.

There are many counts of this clonotype. V is TRBV5-1 and J is TRBJ2-2; D not resolved. V was pared by 0 bases and J by 0 bases, with 6 bases between. The CDR3 is made up of 15 amino acids. The germline CDR1 and CDR2 sequences are SGHRS and YFSETQ. The CDR3 nucleotides are TGCGCCAGCAGCTTGGACACCTCGAACACCGGGGAGCTGTTTTTT. Translation gives CASSLDTSNTGELFF.

This clonotype was observed many times. The rearrangement uses TRBV29-1 and TRBJ2-1; 12 bases agree with TRBD2. J was trimmed by 7 bases and V by 5 bases; bases with no gene match: 3. The CDR3 has 13 amino acids. Looked up from germline, CDR1 is SQVTM and CDR2 is ANQGSEA. CDR3 coding DNA: TGCAGCGTTAAAGGACTAGCGGGAAATGAGCAGTTCTTC. Its translation is CSVKGLAGNEQFF.

There are many counts of this clonotype. V usage is TRBV5-1 and J usage is TRBJ1-2; possibly TRBD1 for D (6 bases). This CDR3 comprises 16 residues. The V end was cut by 4 bases, the J end by 2 bases, with 18 bases between. The V gene's germline CDR1 is SGHRS and CDR2 YFSETQ. CDR3 loop: CASSPKPGQKNYGYTF. The CDR3 DNA reads as TGCGCCAGCAGCCCAAAACCTGGACAGAAAAACTATGGCTACACCTTC. The whole variable domain, filled in from reference TRBV5-1 and TRBJ1-2, reads KAGVTQTPRYLIKTRGQQVTLSCSPISGHRSVSWYQQTPGQGLQFLFEYFSETQRNKGNFPGRFSGRQFSNSRSEMNVSTLELGDSALYLCASSPKPGQKNYGYTFGSGTRLTVV.

Notes on this clonotype: A much larger clone differs by one base, so this may be a read error. V gene TRBV20-1 combines with J gene TRBJ2-1; D perhaps matches TRBD2 (5 bases). The CDR3 sequence is 18 residues long. Germline V lookup: CDR1 DFQATT, CDR2 SNEGSKA (reference sequence). V was trimmed by 0 bases and J by 0 bases, leaving 18 bases between them. CDR3 nucleotides: TGCAGTGCTAGAGATGCTAGCTGGGGATCGAGCTCCTACAATGAGCAGTTCTTC. This sequence encodes CSARDASWGSSSYNEQFF.

This clonotype has a count of ten or more. The chain recombines TRBV5-1 with TRBJ2-7, with 11 bases fitting TRBD2. Germline CDR1 reads SGHRS; CDR2 reads YFSETQ. The CDR3 sequence is 17 residues long. The V gene end was trimmed by 1 base and the J gene end by 6 bases; junction bases not matched to a gene: 12. CDR3 sequence reads: CASSLNVAGGPGIEQYF. CDR3 sequence (DNA): TGCGCCAGCAGCTTGAACGTAGCGGGAGGGCCTGGTATCGAGCAGTACTTC.

This clonotype has ten or more counts. The chain has TRBV6-1 and TRBJ1-6, with a possible D match to TRBD1 (5 bases). Germline CDR1 is MNHNS and CDR2 is SASEGT. The CDR3 contains 15 residues. The V and J ends lost 1 base and 5 bases respectively, with 9 bases between them. As DNA, the CDR3 is TGTGCCAGCAGTGAAGTCGGGGCAAATAATTCACCCCTCCACTTT. Its translation: CASSEVGANNSPLHF.

This clonotype came up many times. This chain joins TRBV5-1 and TRBJ1-1; 10 bases are shared with TRBD1. The germline V gene has CDR1 SGHRS and CDR2 YFSETQ. V lost 2 bases to trimming and J lost 6 bases; unmatched junction nucleotides: 4. The CDR3 is 14 residues long. In nucleotides, the CDR3 is TGCGCCAGCAGCTTAAGGGGACAGGGGTCTGAAGCTTTCTTT. This gives the protein CASSLRGQGSEAFF. The variable domain in full, completed from reference TRBV5-1 and TRBJ1-1, reads KAGVTQTPRYLIKTRGQQVTLSCSPISGHRSVSWYQQTPGQGLQFLFEYFSETQRNKGNFPGRFSGRQFSNSRSEMNVSTLELGDSALYLCASSLRGQGSEAFFGQGTRLTVV.

This clonotype was detected many times. The gene calls are TRBV27 and TRBJ2-7; D gene uncertain. CDR1 and CDR2 from the germline V gene are MNHEY and SMNVEV (reference sequence). The CDR3 loop spans 15 amino acids. The ends were cut back, 0 bases at V and 0 bases at J, with 9 bases in the middle. The CDR3 nucleotides read TGTGCCAGCAGTTTATCAGCTGATCGCTCCTACGAGCAGTACTTC. It yields the protein CASSLSADRSYEQYF.

This clonotype came up many times. The rearrangement uses TRBV2 and TRBJ1-5, with a weak D call TRBD1 (6 bases). The CDR3 has 15 residues. Trimming took off 7 bases at V and 0 bases at J, with 13 bases between the two ends. Germline CDR1 and CDR2: SNHLY and FYNNEI. CDR3 in amino acids: CASTRQDYSNQPQHF. As DNA, the CDR3 is TGTGCCAGCACCCGACAGGACTATAGCAATCAGCCCCAGCATTTT.

This clonotype was observed many times. The chain carries TRBV3-1 and TRBJ1-5; D unclear. The CDR3 is 13 residues long. The germline CDR1 and CDR2 sequences are LGHDT and YNNKEL (reference sequence). Trimming stripped 0 bases from V and 6 bases from J, with 6 bases between. Here the CDR3 reads CASSQDRSQPQHF. In DNA form, the CDR3 reads TGTGCCAGCAGCCAAGATCGATCTCAGCCCCAGCATTTT. Full variable domain (rest looked up from reference TRBV3-1 and TRBJ1-5): DTAVSQTPKYLVTQMGNDKSIKCEQNLGHDTMYWYKQDSKKFLKIMFSYNNKELIINETVPNRFSPKSPDKAHLNLHINSLELGDSAVYFCASSQDRSQPQHFGDGTRLSIL.

J is TRBJ1-2 and V is TRBV29-1; possibly TRBD1 for D (5 bases). The germline V and J ends were trimmed by 6 bases and 4 bases, with 21 bases remaining between them. This CDR3 is 15 amino acids long. The germline V gene has CDR1 SQVTM and CDR2 ANQGSEA. CDR3 sequence reads: CSVAPLRGGGYGYTF. In DNA form, the CDR3 reads TGCAGCGTCGCGCCCCTTCGGGGGGGTGGCTATGGCTACACCTTC.

There are many counts of this clonotype. V and J are TRBV12-3 or TRBV12-4 and TRBJ2-1, with D hard to call. The CDR3 is 13 residues long. The ends were cut back, 2 bases at V and 7 bases at J, with 9 bases in the middle. CDR3 amino acids: CASSLPGTNEQFF. CDR3 DNA sequence: TGTGCCAGCAGTTTACCGGGCACGAATGAGCAGTTCTTC.